The TCR beta chain described here comes from a study of CD8 T cells in ankylosing spondylitis. Study-level results: Certain motif variants had earlier appeared in reactive arthritis synovial fluid and blood. Characteristic of ankylosing spondylitis blood, it appeared, was a TCR beta motif comprising about 8 highly homologous variants. A CD8+ phenotype characterized the disease-linked clones, which were relatively rare in peripheral blood. Disease-linked clones reportedly showed significant enrichment in matched ankylosing spondylitis synovial fluid.

This clonotype occurred a few times. Its antigen is still unknown. Trimming removed 0 bases from V and 8 bases from J; junction bases left unmatched: 8. The CDR3 has 16 amino acids. CDR1 SNHLY and CDR2 FYNNEI come from the germline V gene. Quantitative molecular-barcoded 5'-RACE generated the TCR beta libraries. A single record per CDR3 protein comes from TCRdb applying MiXCR to the 5' RACE reads. The top ten clones hold around 19% of a sample with fewer than 750,000 distinct CDR3 sequences, over 15% of them seen once. Sequencing was performed on blood, either unsorted or a sorted T cell fraction (not recorded which). The sequence came from a male donor with ankylosing spondylitis. The chain joins TRBV2 to TRBJ2-1, with 9 bases aligning to TRBD1. The CDR3 loop is CASSEAWDREIHEQFF. CDR3 nucleotide sequence: TGTGCCAGCAGTGAAGCGTGGGACAGGGAAATCCATGAGCAGTTCTTC.